One sample yielded the 19 T cell receptor beta chains listed below, sequenced in a study of T cell repertoires in cytomegalovirus infection. No antigens are known for them. TCRdb redid the calling of the reads with MiXCR, one entry per CDR3 protein. The repertoire holds approximately 990,000 distinct CDR3 sequences, with roughly 30% as singletons. The sequencing used cultured CD8+ T cells from PBMCs, collected from culture after CMV antigen stimulation. These receptor sequences come from a human donor in good health (CMV status not recorded). Some clones in this sample may be carry-over from other donors' samples.

This clonotype was seen many times. The V gene is TRBV12-3 or TRBV12-4, the J gene TRBJ1-5; tentative D call: TRBD1 (5 bases). The CDR3 is 13 residues long. Trimming removed 6 bases from V and 6 bases from J, with 12 bases in between. The CDR3, as DNA: TGTGCCAGCAGCTTAACTGGGGGTCAGCCCCAGCATTTT. Translation gives CASSLTGGQPQHF.

J is TRBJ1-5 and V is TRBV4-2; maybe TRBD1 (6 bases). The CDR3 totals 17 residues. Trimming left V 5 bases short and J 1 base short, with 18 bases between. Germline CDR1 and CDR2: LGHNA and YNFKEQ. In DNA, the CDR3 is TGTGCCAGCAGCGAGACCAGGGGAGAAAAGAGCAATCAGCCCCAGCATTTT. Translation: CASSETRGEKSNQPQHF.

There are a few counts of this clonotype. This sequence joins TRBV4-1 and TRBJ2-7, with D possibly TRBD1 on 5 matching bases. Germline CDR1 reads MGHRA; CDR2 reads YSYEKL. V lost 4 bases, J lost 0 bases, and 13 bases lay in between. CDR3 length: 15 amino acids. The CDR3 spells CASSPGMGTSYEQYF. CDR3 coding DNA: TGCGCCAGCAGCCCAGGGATGGGCACCTCCTACGAGCAGTACTTC.

V is TRBV7-6 and J is TRBJ2-1; 7 bases map to TRBD1. The CDR3 sequence is 12 residues long. The germline V gene has CDR1 SGHVS and CDR2 FNYEAQ. The V and J ends lost 11 bases and 4 bases, in that order; junction bases with no gene match: 5. The CDR3 DNA reads TGTGCCTCCCTGGACAGGTACAATGAGCAGTTCTTC. It translates to CASLDRYNEQFF.

This clonotype was found a few times. At one end the junction does not follow the germline gene, possibly because of a read error. The V gene is TRBV7-6, the J gene TRBJ2-3; D might be TRBD2 (7 bases). The CDR3 has 14 residues. CDR1 SGHVS and CDR2 FNYEAQ come from the germline V gene. The CDR3 loop reads CASRLGGGTDTQYF. CDR3 coding DNA: TGTGCCAGCAGGTTAGGGGGGGGCACAGATACGCAGTATTTT. The variable domain in full, completed from reference TRBV7-6 and TRBJ2-3, reads GAGVSQSPRYKVTKRGQDVALRCDPISGHVSLYWYRQALGQGPEFLTYFNYEAQQDKSGLPNDRFSAERPEGSISTLTIQRTEQRDSAMYRCASRLGGGTDTQYFGPGTRLTVL.

This clonotype was seen many times. The chain uses TRBV7-9 and TRBJ1-1; a possible D gene is TRBD1 (5 bases). Trimming left V 5 bases short and J 5 bases short, with 12 bases between. Germline CDR1 is SEHNR and CDR2 is FQNEAQ (reference sequence). This CDR3 is built from 13 residues. Here the CDR3 DNA reads TGTGCCAGCAGCCCCGGCGGGGGGACTGAAGCTTTCTTT. Its protein product is CASSPGGGTEAFF.

This clonotype was observed a few times. The rearrangement links TRBV27 to TRBJ1-5, with a weak D call TRBD1 (6 bases). CDR1 is MNHEY, CDR2 SMNVEV, per germline (reference sequence). Trimming shortened V by 6 bases and J by 5 bases, and 14 bases separated the two germline ends. This CDR3 has 14 amino acids. Here the CDR3 DNA reads TGTGCCAGCAGAAGGGGACAAGGGGATCAGCCCCAGCATTTT. Residues: CASRRGQGDQPQHF.

This clonotype was picked up a small number of times. V and J are TRBV28 and TRBJ2-3; no clear D. The germline V gene has CDR1 MDHEN and CDR2 SYDVKM. V lost 10 bases and J 3 bases, leaving 8 bases between the germline ends. There are 11 residues in the CDR3. For the CDR3, the DNA is TGTGCCACCGTCGAGACAGATACGCAGTATTTT. The encoded protein is CATVETDTQYF. The whole variable domain, remainder taken from reference TRBV28 and TRBJ2-3, is DVKVTQSSRYLVKRTGEKVFLECVQDMDHENMFWYRQDPGLGLRLIYFSYDVKMKEKGDIPEGYSVSREKKERFSLILESASTNQTSMYLCATVETDTQYFGPGTRLTVL.

As concerns this clonotype: A much bigger clone sits one base away, suggesting this may be a read error. The chain links TRBV7-6 to TRBJ2-1; no firm D call. CDR1 SGHVS and CDR2 FNYEAQ come from the germline V gene. There are 15 residues in the CDR3. The CDR3 sequence is CANSFWESSYNEQFF. The CDR3 DNA reads TGTGCCAACAGCTTCTGGGAAAGCTCCTACAATGAGCAGTTCTTC.

This clonotype was recorded a few times. The rearrangement uses TRBV27 and TRBJ2-5; perhaps TRBD1 as D (6 bases). The CDR3 sequence is 14 residues long. The germline V gene has CDR1 MNHEY and CDR2 SMNVEV (reference sequence). With 6 bases removed from V and 0 bases from J, the gap between germline ends came to 11 bases. The CDR3 here is CASSPQGNQETQYF. The CDR3 DNA is TGTGCCAGCAGCCCACAGGGAAACCAAGAGACCCAGTACTTC.

This chain connects TRBV15 to TRBJ1-2; D gene unclear. V was pared by 4 bases and J by 1 base, with 10 bases between. Germline V gene sequence: CDR1 LNHNV, CDR2 YYDKDF (reference sequence). The CDR3 is made up of 14 amino acids. The CDR3 region has the DNA TGTGCCACCAGCACCCCTAGCAGTAACTATGGCTACACCTTC. Its protein product is CATSTPSSNYGYTF.

This clonotype has at least ten counts. The rearrangement uses TRBV6-1 and TRBJ2-6, with unresolved D. With 7 bases removed from V and 0 bases from J, the gap between germline ends came to 10 bases. This CDR3 comprises 15 residues. Germline CDR1 reads MNHNS; CDR2 reads SASEGT. The CDR3 protein is CASTNRSSGANVLTF. CDR3 bases: TGTGCCAGCACCAATAGGAGCTCTGGGGCCAACGTCCTGACTTTC.

This clonotype has ten or more counts. This chain connects TRBV7-2 to TRBJ2-7; D gene uncertain. Trimming cost V 5 bases and J 9 bases, with 17 bases left between them. Germline V lookup: CDR1 SGHTA, CDR2 FQGNSA. This CDR3 is 13 amino acids long. The CDR3 nucleotides read TGTGCCAGCAGCCTAAACTCAGTAGATGGGCAGTACGTC. Translated, it gives CASSLNSVDGQYV.

This chain links TRBV27 with TRBJ1-2; TRBD1 matches at 10 bases. The CDR3 sequence is 14 residues long. Unmatched junction bases numbered 1, after V lost 6 bases and J lost 0 bases. Germline V CDR1 and CDR2: MNHEY, SMNVEV (reference sequence). The CDR3 DNA reads TGTGCCAGCAGCGACAGGGGGCCTAACTATGGCTACACCTTC. Translating gives CASSDRGPNYGYTF.

This clonotype showed up just a few times. The chain couples TRBV24-1 to TRBJ2-1, with 7 positions matching TRBD2. Germline assignment: CDR1 KGHDR and CDR2 SFDVKD. J lost 6 bases, V lost 3 bases, and 7 bases had no gene match. The CDR3 totals 15 residues. The CDR3 DNA follows: TGTGCCACCAGTGATCCAGGACTAGACTCCAATGAGCAGTTCTTC. Translation gives CATSDPGLDSNEQFF.

There are a few counts of this clonotype. A much bigger clone sits one base away, suggesting this may be a read error. The J gene is TRBJ1-2, the V gene TRBV7-9; D remains ambiguous. V lost 7 bases and J 2 bases, leaving 14 bases between the germline ends. Germline V lookup: CDR1 SEHNR, CDR2 FQNEAQ (reference sequence). The CDR3 is 14 amino acids. The chain's CDR3 is CASNPLRDNYGYTF. The CDR3 bases are TGTGCCAGCAACCCCCTCCGCGACAACTATGGCTACACCTTC.

In this sample, this clonotype turned up many times. This rearrangement joins TRBV7-8 to TRBJ1-5; 7 nucleotides agree with TRBD1. Germline V gene lookup returns CDR1 SGHVS and CDR2 FQNEAQ. Germline trimming cut 5 bases from V and 4 bases from J; bases unmatched to any gene: 2. The CDR3 runs 13 residues. The CDR3 spells CASSTTGNQPQHF. The CDR3 DNA reads as TGTGCCAGCAGCACGACAGGGAATCAGCCCCAGCATTTT.

CDR3 nucleotide sequence: TGTGCCAGCAGTCGCCGGGACTACTCAGAAGATACGCAGTATTTT. Its protein is CASSRRDYSEDTQYF. The J gene is TRBJ2-3, the V gene TRBV6-1, with 7 bases matching TRBD2. The CDR3 runs to 15 residues. The junction had 10 bases not matched to a gene; V was cut back by 5 bases and J by 5 bases. CDR1 and CDR2 (germline): MNHNS, SASEGT.

The rearrangement uses TRBV28 and TRBJ1-5, with 7 nucleotides matching TRBD1. The CDR3 totals 16 residues. With V trimmed by 8 bases and J by 1 base, 11 bases remained unmatched. The germline V gene has CDR1 MDHEN and CDR2 SYDVKM. The CDR3 is CASERQGGRSNQPQHF. CDR3 DNA: TGTGCCAGCGAGAGACAGGGAGGGAGGAGCAATCAGCCCCAGCATTTT.